This T cell receptor (beta chain) came from a study of breast tumors, draining lymph nodes, adjacent tissues. General observations from the study: The lymph node origin of tumor T cells was framed as consistent with a hypothesis, not demonstrated. Luminal-like breast cancer showed significantly higher tumor–nontumor repertoire similarity than basal-like. Tumors had less TCR diversity than lymph nodes, more than nontumor tissue.

TCRdb re-called the multiplex PCR reads through MiXCR, storing one row per CDR3 protein. The data show tens of thousands of distinct CDR3 sequences, around two thirds seen once. Remarks on this clonotype: The antigen remains undetermined.

The germline V gene has CDR1 LNHNV and CDR2 YYDKDF (reference sequence). The CDR3 consists of 12 residues. Trimming removed 1 base at V and 3 bases at J, with 2 bases between. This TCR came from a female donor with breast cancer. Some clones in this sample may be carry-over from other donors' samples. Sequencing was performed on tumor-adjacent breast tissue. The V call is TRBV15, the J call TRBJ2-3; D is unresolved. DNA of the CDR3: TGTGCCACCAGCAGAGGGACAGATACGCAGTATTTT. Encoded protein: CATSRGTDTQYF.